This T cell receptor (beta chain) is drawn from a study of CD8 T cells in Susac syndrome. Across the study: Patients with Susac syndrome had blood drawn and were at that point therapy-naive, on corticosteroids, or on intravenous immunoglobulin alone.

Whole-study findings and limits: The CD4+ T cell repertoires in Susac syndrome were not clonally expanded.

CDR1 is SQVTM, CDR2 ANQGSEA, per germline. The CDR3 runs 15 residues. V lost 6 bases to trimming and J lost 4 bases; unmatched junction nucleotides: 11. It was with random hexamers that roughly 0.45 to 1 ug RNA was reverse transcribed. One entry per CDR3 protein, called by TCRdb with MiXCR from the immunoSEQ multiplex PCR reads. There are roughly 180,000 distinct CDR3 sequences in the sample; around 94% occur only once, and 0.09% to 0.1% lies in the top ten. This clonotype has only one observation. Antigen specificity is unknown. The chain recombines TRBV29-1 with TRBJ2-3, with 9 bases lining up with TRBD1. The TCR was taken from a human donor with Susac syndrome. The sequenced material came from CD4+ T cells from PBMCs. For the CDR3, the DNA is TGCAGCGTGGAAACAGGGGGCGCAGGGGCAGATACGCAGTATTTT. Amino acid sequence: CSVETGGAGADTQYF.